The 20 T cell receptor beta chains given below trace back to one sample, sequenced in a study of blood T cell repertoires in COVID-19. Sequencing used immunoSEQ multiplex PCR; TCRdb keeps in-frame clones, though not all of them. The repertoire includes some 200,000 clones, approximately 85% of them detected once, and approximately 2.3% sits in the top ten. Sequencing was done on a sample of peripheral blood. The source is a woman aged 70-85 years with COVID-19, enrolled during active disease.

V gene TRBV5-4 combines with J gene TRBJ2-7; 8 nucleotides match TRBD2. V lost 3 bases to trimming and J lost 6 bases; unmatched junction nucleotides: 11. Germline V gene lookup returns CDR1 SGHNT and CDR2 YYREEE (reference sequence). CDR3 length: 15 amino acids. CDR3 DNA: TGTGCCAGCAGCTCAGAGGGGACTAGTCTCGTCGAGCAGTACTTC. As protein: CASSSEGTSLVEQYF.

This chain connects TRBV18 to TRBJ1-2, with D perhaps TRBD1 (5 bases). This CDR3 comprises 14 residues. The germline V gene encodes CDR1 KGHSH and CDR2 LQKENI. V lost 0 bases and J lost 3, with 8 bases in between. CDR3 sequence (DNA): TGTGCCAGCTCACCACCGGACATGTACTATGGCTACACCTTC. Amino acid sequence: CASSPPDMYYGYTF.

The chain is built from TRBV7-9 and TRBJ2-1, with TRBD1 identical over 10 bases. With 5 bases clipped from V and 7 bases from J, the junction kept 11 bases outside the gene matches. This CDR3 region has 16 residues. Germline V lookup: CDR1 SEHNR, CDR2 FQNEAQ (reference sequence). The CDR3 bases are TGTGCCAGCAGCCAACCGGGACAGGGGCAAGAGAATGAGCAGTTCTTC. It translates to CASSQPGQGQENEQFF.

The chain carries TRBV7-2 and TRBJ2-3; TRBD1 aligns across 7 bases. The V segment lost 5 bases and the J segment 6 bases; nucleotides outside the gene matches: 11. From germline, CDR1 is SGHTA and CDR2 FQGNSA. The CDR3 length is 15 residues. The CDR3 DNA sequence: TGTGCCAGCAGCACAACGACAGGGTATGGGGATACGCAGTATTTT. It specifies CASSTTTGYGDTQYF.

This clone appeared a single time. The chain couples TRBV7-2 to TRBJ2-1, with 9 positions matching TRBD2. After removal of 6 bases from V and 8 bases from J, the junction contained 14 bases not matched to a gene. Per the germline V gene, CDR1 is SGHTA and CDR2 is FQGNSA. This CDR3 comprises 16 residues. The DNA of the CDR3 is TGTGCCAGCAGTGAGGGGGCTAGCGGGATAATCGATGAGCAGTTCTTC. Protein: CASSEGASGIIDEQFF.

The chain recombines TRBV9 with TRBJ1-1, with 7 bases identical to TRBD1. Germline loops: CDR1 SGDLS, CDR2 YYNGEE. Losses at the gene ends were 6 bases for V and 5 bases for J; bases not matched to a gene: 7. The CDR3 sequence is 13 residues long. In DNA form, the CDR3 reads TGTGCCAGCACTGCAGGGGGAATGACTGAAGCTTTCTTT. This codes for CASTAGGMTEAFF.

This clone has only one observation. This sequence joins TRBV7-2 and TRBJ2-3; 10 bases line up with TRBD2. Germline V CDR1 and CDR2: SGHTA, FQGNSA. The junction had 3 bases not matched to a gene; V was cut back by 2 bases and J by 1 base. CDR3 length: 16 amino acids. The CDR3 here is CASSLIAGGGTDTQYF. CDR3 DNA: TGTGCCAGCAGCTTAATAGCGGGGGGAGGCACAGATACGCAGTATTTT.

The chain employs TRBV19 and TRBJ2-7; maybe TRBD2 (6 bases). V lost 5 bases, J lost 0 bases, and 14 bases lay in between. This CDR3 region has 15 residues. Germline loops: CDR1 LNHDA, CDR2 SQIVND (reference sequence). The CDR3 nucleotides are TGTGCCAGTAGTTCCCACGCGGGGTACTCCTACGAGCAGTACTTC. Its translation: CASSSHAGYSYEQYF. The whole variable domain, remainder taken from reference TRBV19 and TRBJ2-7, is DGGITQSPKYLFRKEGQNVTLSCEQNLNHDAMYWYRQDPGQGLRLIYYSQIVNDFQKGDIAEGYSVSREKKESFPLTVTSAQKNPTAFYLCASSSHAGYSYEQYFGPGTRLTVT.

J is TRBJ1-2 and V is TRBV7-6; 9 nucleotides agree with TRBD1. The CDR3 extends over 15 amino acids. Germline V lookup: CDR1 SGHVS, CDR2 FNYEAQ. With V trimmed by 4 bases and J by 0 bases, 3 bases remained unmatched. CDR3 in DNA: TGTGCCAGCAGCTCACAGGGGGCGTCTAACTATGGCTACACCTTC. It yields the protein CASSSQGASNYGYTF.

The CDR3 protein is CASSPGWWAGANVLTF. The CDR3 nucleotides are TGTGCCAGCAGCCCAGGGTGGTGGGCTGGGGCCAACGTCCTGACTTTC. V gene TRBV27 combines with J gene TRBJ2-6; D possibly corresponds to TRBD1 (5 bases). CDR1 is MNHEY, CDR2 SMNVEV, per germline (reference sequence). Between the trimmed V and J ends, which lost 6 bases and 2 bases, there was a span of 14 bases. The CDR3 contains 16 residues.

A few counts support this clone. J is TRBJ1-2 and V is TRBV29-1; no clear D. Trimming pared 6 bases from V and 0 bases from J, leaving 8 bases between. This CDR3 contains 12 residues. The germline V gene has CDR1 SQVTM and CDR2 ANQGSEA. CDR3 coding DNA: TGCAGCGTGCGGAATACTAACTATGGCTACACCTTC. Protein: CSVRNTNYGYTF.

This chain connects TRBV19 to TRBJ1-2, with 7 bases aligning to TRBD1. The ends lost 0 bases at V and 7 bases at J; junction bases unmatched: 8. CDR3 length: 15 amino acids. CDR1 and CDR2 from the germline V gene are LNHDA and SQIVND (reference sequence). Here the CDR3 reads CASSIEHRDSGGYTF. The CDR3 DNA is TGTGCCAGTAGTATAGAGCACCGGGACAGCGGTGGCTACACCTTC.

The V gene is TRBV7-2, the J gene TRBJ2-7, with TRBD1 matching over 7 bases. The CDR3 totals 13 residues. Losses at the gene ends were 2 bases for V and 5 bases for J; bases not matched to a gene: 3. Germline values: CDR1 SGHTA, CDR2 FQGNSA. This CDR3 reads CASSLQGVNEQYF. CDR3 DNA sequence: TGTGCCAGCAGCTTACAGGGGGTTAACGAGCAGTACTTC.

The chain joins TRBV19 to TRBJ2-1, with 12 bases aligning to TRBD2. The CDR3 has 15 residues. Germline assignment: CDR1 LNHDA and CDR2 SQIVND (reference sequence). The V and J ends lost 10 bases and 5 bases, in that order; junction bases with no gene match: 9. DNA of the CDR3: TGTGCCACCATCGGGACTAGCGGGTCCCACAATGAGCAGTTCTTC. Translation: CATIGTSGSHNEQFF.

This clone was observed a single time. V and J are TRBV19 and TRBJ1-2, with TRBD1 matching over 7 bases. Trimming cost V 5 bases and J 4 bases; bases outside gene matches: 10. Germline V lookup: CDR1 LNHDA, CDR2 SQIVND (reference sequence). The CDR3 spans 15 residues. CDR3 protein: CASSPRDSWGYGYTF. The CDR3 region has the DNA TGTGCCAGTAGTCCCCGGGACAGTTGGGGCTATGGCTACACCTTC.

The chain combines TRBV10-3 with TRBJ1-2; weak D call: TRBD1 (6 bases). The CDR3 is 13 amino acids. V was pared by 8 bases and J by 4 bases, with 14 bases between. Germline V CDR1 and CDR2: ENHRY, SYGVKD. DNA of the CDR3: TGTGCCATCGGCACAGGGTCGGCCTATGGCTACACCTTC. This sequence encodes CAIGTGSAYGYTF.

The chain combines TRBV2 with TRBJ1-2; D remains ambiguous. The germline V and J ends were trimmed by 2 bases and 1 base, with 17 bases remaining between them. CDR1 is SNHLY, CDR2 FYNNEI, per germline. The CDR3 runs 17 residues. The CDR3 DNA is TGTGCCAGCAGTGAACCCAGGTCGGCCCAACTTAACTATGGCTACACCTTC. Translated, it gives CASSEPRSAQLNYGYTF. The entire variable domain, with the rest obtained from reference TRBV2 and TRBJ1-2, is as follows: EPEVTQTPSHQVTQMGQEVILRCVPISNHLYFYWYRQILGQKVEFLVSFYNNEISEKSEIFDDQFSVERPDGSNFTLKIRSTKLEDSAMYFCASSEPRSAQLNYGYTFGSGTRLTVV.

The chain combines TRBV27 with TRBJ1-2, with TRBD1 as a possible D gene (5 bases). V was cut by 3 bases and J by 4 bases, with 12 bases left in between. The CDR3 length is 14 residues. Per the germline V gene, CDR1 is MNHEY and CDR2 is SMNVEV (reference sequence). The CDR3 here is CASSLEGKGYGYTF. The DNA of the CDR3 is TGTGCCAGCAGTTTGGAGGGGAAGGGCTATGGCTACACCTTC.

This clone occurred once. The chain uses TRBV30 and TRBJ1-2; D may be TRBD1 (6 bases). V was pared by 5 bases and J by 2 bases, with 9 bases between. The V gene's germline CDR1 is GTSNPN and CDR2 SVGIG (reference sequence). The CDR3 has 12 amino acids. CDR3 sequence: CAWGGANYGYTF. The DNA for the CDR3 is TGTGCCTGGGGGGGGGCGAACTATGGCTACACCTTC. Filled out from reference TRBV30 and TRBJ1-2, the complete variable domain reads SQTIHQWPATLVQPVGSPLSLECTVEGTSNPNLYWYRQAAGRGLQLLFYSVGIGQISSEVPQNLSASRPQDRQFILSSKKLLLSDSGFYLCAWGGANYGYTFGSGTRLTVV.

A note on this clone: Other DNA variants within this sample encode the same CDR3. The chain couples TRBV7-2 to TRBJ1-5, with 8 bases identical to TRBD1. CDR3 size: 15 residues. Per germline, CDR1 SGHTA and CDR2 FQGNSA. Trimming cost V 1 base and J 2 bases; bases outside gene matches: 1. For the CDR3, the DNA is TGTGCCAGCAGCTTAGAGACAGGGGGCAATCAGCCCCAGCATTTT. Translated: CASSLETGGNQPQHF. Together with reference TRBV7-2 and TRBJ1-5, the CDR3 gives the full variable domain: GAGVSQSPSNKVTEKGKDVELRCDPISGHTALYWYRQSLGQGLEFLIYFQGNSAPDKSGLPSDRFSAERTGGSVSTLTIQRTQQEDSAVYLCASSLETGGNQPQHFGDGTRLSIL.